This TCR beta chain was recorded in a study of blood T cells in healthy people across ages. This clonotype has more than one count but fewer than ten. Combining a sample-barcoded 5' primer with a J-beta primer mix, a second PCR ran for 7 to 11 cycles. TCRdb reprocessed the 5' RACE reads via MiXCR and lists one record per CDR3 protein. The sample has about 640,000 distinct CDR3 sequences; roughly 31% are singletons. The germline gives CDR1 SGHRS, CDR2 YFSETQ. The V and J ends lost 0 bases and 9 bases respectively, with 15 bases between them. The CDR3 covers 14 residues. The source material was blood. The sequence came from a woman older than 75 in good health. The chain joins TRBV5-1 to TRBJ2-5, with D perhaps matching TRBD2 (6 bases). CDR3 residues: CASSLAMGTESQYF. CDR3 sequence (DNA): TGCGCCAGCAGCTTGGCCATGGGGACTGAGTCCCAGTACTTC.